The 18 T cell receptor beta chains below were found in one sample sequenced in a study of cytomegalovirus exposure and HLA in healthy donors. The PCR contained 60 Vbeta and 13 Jbeta primers. Data came from immunoSEQ multiplex PCR; TCRdb stores just in-frame clones and leaves some out. The repertoire includes 95,000 to 100,000 clones, approximately 76% of them detected once, and roughly 6.9% sits in the top ten. Sequenced sample: PBMCs. The source of these receptors is a man aged 40-49 years in good health and CMV-seropositive.

This chain uses TRBV10-1 with TRBJ2-7; 9 nucleotides agree with TRBD1. Per the germline V gene, CDR1 is WNHNN and CDR2 is SYGVQD (reference sequence). CDR3 length: 15 amino acids. With 2 bases clipped from V and 4 bases from J, the junction kept 6 bases outside the gene matches. CDR3: CASSENLGQGYEQYF. In DNA, the CDR3 is TGCGCCAGCAGTGAGAATTTGGGACAGGGTTACGAGCAGTACTTC.

The rearrangement joins TRBV19 to TRBJ2-4, with 7 bases that match TRBD1. Germline V gives CDR1 LNHDA, CDR2 SQIVND (reference sequence). CDR3 length equals 16 residues. Trimming removed 7 bases from V and 0 bases from J; junction bases left unmatched: 9. The CDR3 nucleotides are TGTGCCAGTACCCCCACAGGGGAATTAGCCAAAAACATTCAGTACTTC. This encodes CASTPTGELAKNIQYF.

This clone has only a few counts. V is TRBV6-5 and J is TRBJ2-7; a possible D gene is TRBD2 (7 bases). The length of the CDR3 is 16 residues. CDR1 MNHEY and CDR2 SVGAGI come from the germline V gene. V lost 2 bases and J 7 bases, leaving 21 bases between the germline ends. The CDR3 region is CASSYSAGALQIEQYF. The CDR3 DNA reads as TGTGCCAGCAGTTACAGTGCGGGGGCCCTCCAAATAGAGCAGTACTTC.

V usage is TRBV6-1 and J usage is TRBJ1-6, with TRBD1 matching over 9 bases. The germline V gene encodes CDR1 MNHNS and CDR2 SASEGT. CDR3 length: 14 amino acids. Trimming cost V 2 bases and J 11 bases; bases outside gene matches: 4. Here the CDR3 reads CASSEWDRVAPLHF. In nucleotides, the CDR3 is TGTGCCAGCAGTGAATGGGACAGGGTGGCACCCCTCCACTTT.

This clone was seen a single time. This sequence joins TRBV6-6 and TRBJ2-5, with TRBD2 as a possible D gene (6 bases). The CDR3 contains 15 residues. CDR1 and CDR2 (germline): MNHNY, SVGAGI (reference sequence). The V end was cut by 7 bases, the J end by 5 bases, with 20 bases between. The CDR3 nucleotides read TGTGCCAGCAAGGACGTCCGCGGGATGGGGGAGACCCAGTACTTC. This translates into CASKDVRGMGETQYF.

The genes are TRBV27 and TRBJ1-5, with D perhaps matching TRBD1 (6 bases). The germline V gene encodes CDR1 MNHEY and CDR2 SMNVEV (reference sequence). V lost 5 bases, J lost 3 bases, and 11 bases lay in between. The CDR3 is 14 residues long. This chain's CDR3 is CASSPPGVNQPQHF. The CDR3 DNA reads as TGTGCCAGCAGTCCACCAGGGGTCAATCAGCCCCAGCATTTT.

J is TRBJ2-1 and V is TRBV5-6, with a weak D call TRBD2 (5 bases). The CDR3 contains 12 residues. Germline CDR1 SGHDT, CDR2 YYEEEE. With 0 bases removed from V and 10 bases from J, the gap between germline ends came to 8 bases. CDR3 bases: TGTGCCAGCAGCTTGGTCTCGGGGGAGCAGTTCTTC. This sequence encodes CASSLVSGEQFF. The variable domain in full, with the rest retrieved from reference TRBV5-6 and TRBJ2-1, is DAGVTQSPTHLIKTRGQQVTLRCSPKSGHDTVSWYQQALGQGPQFIFQYYEEEERQRGNFPDRFSGHQFPNYSSELNVNALLLGDSALYLCASSLVSGEQFFGPGTRLTVL.

This chain uses TRBV5-6 with TRBJ2-5; no clear D. Trimming left V 0 bases short and J 1 base short, with 4 bases between. This CDR3 region has 13 residues. The germline V gene encodes CDR1 SGHDT and CDR2 YYEEEE. CDR3 amino acids: CASSLDRQETQYF. The CDR3 DNA reads as TGTGCCAGCAGCTTGGATCGCCAAGAGACCCAGTACTTC.

This clone appeared a single time. The rearrangement links TRBV9 to TRBJ1-2, with D hard to call. Germline lookup yields CDR1 SGDLS and CDR2 YYNGEE. CDR3 length: 11 residues. V lost 4 bases and J lost 7, with 8 bases in between. CDR3 in amino acids: CASSPRSGYTF. In DNA form, the CDR3 reads TGTGCCAGCAGCCCCCGTAGTGGCTACACCTTC. Variable domain in full (rest from reference TRBV9 and TRBJ1-2): DSGVTQTPKHLITATGQRVTLRCSPRSGDLSVYWYQQSLDQGLQFLIQYYNGEERAKGNILERFSAQQFPDLHSELNLSSLELGDSALYFCASSPRSGYTFGSGTRLTVV.

This clone was observed a handful of times. The chain couples TRBV11-3 to TRBJ2-7; TRBD1 matches at 7 bases. After removal of 5 bases from V and 3 bases from J, the junction contained 1 base not matched to a gene. The CDR3 consists of 12 residues. Germline V lookup: CDR1 SGHNT, CDR2 YENEEA. Written as DNA, the CDR3 is TGTGCCAGCAGCCGGGACAGCTACGAGCAGTACTTC. Encoded protein: CASSRDSYEQYF.

The rearrangement joins TRBV5-1 to TRBJ2-3; a weak D match, TRBD1 (5 bases). The germline V gene encodes CDR1 SGHRS and CDR2 YFSETQ. The V end was cut by 4 bases, the J end by 0 bases, with 12 bases between. The CDR3 is 15 amino acids. The chain's CDR3 is CASSNRLTSTDTQYF. The CDR3 region has the DNA TGCGCCAGCAGCAACAGGTTGACTAGCACAGATACGCAGTATTTT.

This clone was observed a few times. This chain links TRBV6-1 with TRBJ2-7; the match to TRBD2 covers 7 bases. The CDR3 is 13 residues long. V shed 8 bases and J 5 bases; nucleotides not matched to a gene: 9. Germline CDR1 and CDR2: MNHNS and SASEGT. The CDR3 DNA is TGTGCCAGCCCCTCCGGGGGGTCCAACGAGCAGTACTTC. This codes for CASPSGGSNEQYF.

The gene calls are TRBV5-1 and TRBJ1-3; 8 bases are shared with TRBD1. The CDR3 has 15 amino acids. CDR1 is SGHRS and CDR2 is YFSETQ in the germline V gene. The ends lost 2 bases at V and 2 bases at J; junction bases unmatched: 3. The CDR3 sequence is CASSFGQGAGNTIYF. The CDR3 nucleotides are TGCGCCAGCAGCTTTGGACAGGGAGCTGGAAACACCATATATTTT.

The V gene is TRBV5-1, the J gene TRBJ2-1, with D possibly matching TRBD1 (5 bases). Germline loops: CDR1 SGHRS, CDR2 YFSETQ. V gave up 4 bases and J gave up 2 bases, with 10 bases separating them. The CDR3 sequence is 14 residues long. This chain's CDR3 is CASSPKGAYNEQFF. The CDR3 DNA reads TGCGCCAGCAGCCCCAAAGGGGCCTACAATGAGCAGTTCTTC.

The gene calls are TRBV10-3 and TRBJ2-5; TRBD2 matches 10 bases. V was pared by 4 bases and J by 2 bases, with 4 bases of the junction left unmatched. The CDR3 runs 15 residues. CDR1 is ENHRY and CDR2 is SYGVKD in the germline V gene. The CDR3 sequence is CAISGQRGGQETQYF. CDR3 coding DNA: TGTGCCATCAGTGGTCAGCGGGGGGGACAAGAGACCCAGTACTTC.

J is TRBJ2-2 and V is TRBV5-1; D remains ambiguous. Trimming took off 5 bases at V and 3 bases at J, with 8 bases between the two ends. Germline V gene sequence: CDR1 SGHRS, CDR2 YFSETQ. The CDR3 runs to 13 residues. The CDR3 DNA reads TGCGCCAGCAGAATCTCGGACACCGGGGAGCTGTTTTTT. Amino acid sequence: CASRISDTGELFF.

Written as DNA, the CDR3 is TGTGCCAGCAGCTACCGGGGGGTTGGGTCCCAAGAGACCCAGTACTTC. Amino acid sequence: CASSYRGVGSQETQYF. The J gene is TRBJ2-5, the V gene TRBV11-2, with 7 bases identical to TRBD2. The V gene's germline CDR1 is SGHAT and CDR2 FQNNGV. This CDR3 is built from 16 residues. J lost 1 base, V lost 4 bases, and 9 bases had no gene match.

This clone has only a few counts. The rearrangement joins TRBV11-2 to TRBJ2-2; perhaps TRBD1 as D (6 bases). The CDR3 loop spans 13 amino acids. Deletions cut 1 base from V and 7 bases from J, with 7 bases between. Germline V gene data show CDR1 as SGHAT and CDR2 as FQNNGV. CDR3 sequence: CASSLGGGGELFF. DNA of the CDR3: TGTGCCAGCAGCTTAGGAGGGGGCGGGGAGCTGTTTTTT.